One sample yielded the 20 T cell receptor beta chains listed below, sequenced in a study of shared clonotypes between healthy human individuals. Clones were read by immunoSEQ multiplex PCR, and TCRdb kept only the in-frame ones, dropping some. The sample yields nearly 2 million clones, about 95% seen once. CD45RO-negative, CCR7-selected cells formed the naive CD8 fraction, which excluded terminally differentiated effector memory CD45RA+ cells. Input material: naive CD8+ T cells sorted from blood. Every receptor here comes from a man younger than 30 in good health.

This chain uses TRBV9 with TRBJ2-2; TRBD1 is a possible D gene (6 bases). This CDR3 region has 16 residues. V was shortened by 0 bases and J by 4 bases, with 13 bases between the two germline ends. From germline, CDR1 is SGDLS and CDR2 YYNGEE. This CDR3 is CASSVGVGTLTGELFF. As DNA, the CDR3 is TGTGCCAGCAGCGTAGGGGTGGGGACACTCACCGGGGAGCTGTTTTTT.

CDR3 DNA sequence: TGTGCCAGCAGCTTAACGGGACAGAGCTCCTACAATGAGCAGTTCTTC. Its translation: CASSLTGQSSYNEQFF. The rearrangement uses TRBV7-6 and TRBJ2-1; the match to TRBD1 covers 7 bases. Germline values: CDR1 SGHVS, CDR2 FNYEAQ. The junction had 4 bases not matched to a gene; V was cut back by 2 bases and J by 0 bases. The CDR3 has 16 amino acids.

The chain recombines TRBV2 with TRBJ2-5; 9 nucleotides line up with TRBD2. This CDR3 spans 16 amino acids. The V segment lost 4 bases and the J segment 1 base; nucleotides outside the gene matches: 7. The germline CDR1 and CDR2 sequences are SNHLY and FYNNEI. This chain's CDR3 is CASSVAGEGRQETQYF. In DNA form, the CDR3 reads TGTGCCAGCAGTGTAGCGGGAGAAGGCCGCCAAGAGACCCAGTACTTC.

The genes are TRBV6-5 and TRBJ1-2; D is undetermined. This CDR3 has 14 amino acids. Trimming took 0 bases from V and 6 from J, leaving 11 bases between them. Germline values: CDR1 MNHEY, CDR2 SVGAGI. Here the CDR3 reads CASSYSQVRHGYTF. CDR3 in DNA: TGTGCCAGCAGTTACTCGCAAGTTAGGCATGGCTACACCTTC.

In DNA form, the CDR3 reads TGTGCCTGGAGTGTACTAAAGACAGGATACTATGGCTACACCTTC. Translating it yields CAWSVLKTGYYGYTF. The V gene is TRBV30, the J gene TRBJ1-2; weak D call: TRBD1 (6 bases). Germline loops: CDR1 GTSNPN, CDR2 SVGIG (reference sequence). V lost 0 bases and J lost 3, with 14 bases in between. The CDR3 is 15 residues long.

The rearrangement uses TRBV13 and TRBJ2-7; 8 bases are a match to TRBD1. The V gene end was trimmed by 6 bases and the J gene end by 3 bases; junction bases not matched to a gene: 10. Germline V gives CDR1 PRHDT, CDR2 FYEKMQ (reference sequence). This CDR3 comprises 15 residues. The CDR3 protein is CASRLGTGEFYEQYF. The CDR3 DNA is TGTGCCAGCAGACTAGGGACAGGAGAATTCTACGAGCAGTACTTC.

This chain connects TRBV5-1 to TRBJ2-1, with TRBD1 identical over 7 bases. V dropped 5 bases and J dropped 3; count of bases not matched to a gene: 11. Looked up from germline, CDR1 is SGHRS and CDR2 is YFSETQ. The CDR3 spans 16 residues. The CDR3 is CASSLGQDPYYNEQFF. The DNA for the CDR3 is TGCGCCAGCAGTTTAGGACAGGACCCCTACTACAATGAGCAGTTCTTC.

The gene calls are TRBV4-3 and TRBJ1-1; no clear D. Germline CDR1 and CDR2: LGHNA and YSLEER. The CDR3 extends over 15 amino acids. The V gene lost 2 bases and the J gene lost 1 base, with 11 bases spanning the gap. The CDR3 coding sequence is TGCGCCAGCAGCCAACTGTGGGTGGAGAACACTGAAGCTTTCTTT. It encodes CASSQLWVENTEAFF.

The chain employs TRBV15 and TRBJ1-5, with TRBD1 identical over 9 bases. V lost 5 bases to trimming and J lost 5 bases; unmatched junction nucleotides: 7. This CDR3 contains 15 residues. Germline lookup yields CDR1 LNHNV and CDR2 YYDKDF (reference sequence). The CDR3 bases are TGTGCCACCAGCGGTGGGACAGGGCTTGATCAGCCCCAGCATTTT. This translates into CATSGGTGLDQPQHF.

The chain couples TRBV9 to TRBJ2-5, with 7 bases fitting TRBD2. CDR1 and CDR2 (germline): SGDLS, YYNGEE. The CDR3 length is 15 residues. V shed 3 bases, J shed 5 bases, and the junction held 10 bases outside the gene matches. The CDR3 protein is CASSAPGLPQETQYF. CDR3 coding DNA: TGTGCCAGCAGCGCCCCGGGACTACCTCAGGAGACCCAGTACTTC.

The V and J genes are TRBV14 and TRBJ2-1; D is uncertain. V lost 4 bases to trimming and J lost 8 bases, with 9 bases between them. This CDR3 region has 12 residues. Germline V gives CDR1 SGHDN, CDR2 FVKESK. The CDR3 DNA sequence: TGTGCCAGCAGCCTAATGAGTCATGAGCAGTTCTTC. Residues: CASSLMSHEQFF.

This chain joins TRBV6-1 and TRBJ2-7; 7 nucleotides match TRBD1. V lost 2 bases to trimming and J lost 2 bases; unmatched junction nucleotides: 3. The germline CDR1 and CDR2 sequences are MNHNS and SASEGT. CDR3 length: 14 amino acids. The DNA for the CDR3 is TGTGCCAGCAGTGAATGGCAGGGGGCCTACGAGCAGTACTTC. It is translated as CASSEWQGAYEQYF.

V and J are TRBV15 and TRBJ2-1; D unresolved. The CDR3 length is 15 residues. Germline CDR1 and CDR2: LNHNV and YYDKDF (reference sequence). V lost 0 bases to trimming and J lost 7 bases, with 13 bases between them. The CDR3 DNA follows: TGTGCCACCAGCAGAGATTTTGAGCTTGTGAATGAGCAGTTCTTC. The encoded protein is CATSRDFELVNEQFF. The complete variable domain, with remaining parts taken from reference TRBV15 and TRBJ2-1, reads DAMVIQNPRYQVTQFGKPVTLSCSQTLNHNVMYWYQQKSSQAPKLLFHYYDKDFNNEADTPDNFQSRRPNTSFCFLDIRSPGLGDTAMYLCATSRDFELVNEQFFGPGTRLTVL.

The J gene is TRBJ2-3, the V gene TRBV5-8, with TRBD1 matching over 7 bases. Germline-derived CDR1 and CDR2 are SGHTS and YDEGEE. The CDR3 contains 16 residues. The V segment lost 0 bases and the J segment 6 bases; nucleotides outside the gene matches: 10. The CDR3 coding sequence is TGTGCCAGCAGCTTGGCCGTAGGGGGCGATTCGGATACGCAGTATTTT. This codes for CASSLAVGGDSDTQYF.

The chain combines TRBV25-1 with TRBJ1-1; D not certain. CDR1 and CDR2 from the germline V gene are MGHDK and SYGVNS. Trimming shortened V by 2 bases and J by 1 base, and 11 bases separated the two germline ends. This CDR3 comprises 15 residues. CDR3 region: CASSEQVGKNTEAFF. CDR3 DNA sequence: TGTGCCAGCAGTGAACAGGTGGGAAAGAACACTGAAGCTTTCTTT.

This chain uses TRBV6-5 with TRBJ2-7; D might be TRBD1 or TRBD2, each matching 6 bases. Trimming took off 6 bases at V and 3 bases at J, with 9 bases between the two ends. The CDR3 loop spans 12 amino acids. CDR1 MNHEY and CDR2 SVGAGI come from the germline V gene. Here the CDR3 reads CASRGGGYEQYF. Here the CDR3 DNA reads TGTGCCAGCAGGGGGGGCGGCTACGAGCAGTACTTC.

The V gene is TRBV4-1, the J gene TRBJ1-5; D is unresolved. Germline CDR1 and CDR2: MGHRA and YSYEKL. The CDR3 is made up of 16 amino acids. With 4 bases removed from V and 0 bases from J, the gap between germline ends came to 13 bases. Written as DNA, the CDR3 is TGCGCCAGCAGCCTCGACGGAGGGTATAGCAATCAGCCCCAGCATTTT. It encodes CASSLDGGYSNQPQHF.

The chain carries TRBV4-1 and TRBJ1-2, with 9 nucleotides matching TRBD1. The CDR3 runs to 17 residues. Germline V gene lookup returns CDR1 MGHRA and CDR2 YSYEKL. Trimming at V came to 0 bases and at J to 4 bases, leaving 9 bases not matched to a gene. The CDR3 DNA reads as TGCGCCAGCAGCCAAGATTCGAACAGGGGGCTTGGCTATGGCTACACCTTC. This sequence encodes CASSQDSNRGLGYGYTF.

Concerning this clone: Additional DNA sequences in this sample encode the identical CDR3. This chain uses TRBV9 with TRBJ1-2; D might be TRBD1 (5 bases). Looked up from germline, CDR1 is SGDLS and CDR2 is YYNGEE. The V gene lost 0 bases and the J gene lost 4 bases, with 10 bases spanning the gap. The CDR3 runs to 14 residues. CDR3 nucleotide sequence: TGTGCCAGCAGCGTAGGGGACGCTGGCTATGGCTACACCTTC. Its protein is CASSVGDAGYGYTF. The whole variable domain, filled in from reference TRBV9 and TRBJ1-2, reads DSGVTQTPKHLITATGQRVTLRCSPRSGDLSVYWYQQSLDQGLQFLIQYYNGEERAKGNILERFSAQQFPDLHSELNLSSLELGDSALYFCASSVGDAGYGYTFGSGTRLTVV.

This clone was seen a single time. This chain links TRBV10-2 with TRBJ1-2; D is possibly TRBD1 (6 bases). Trimming took off 3 bases at V and 3 bases at J, with 11 bases between the two ends. CDR3 length: 14 amino acids. CDR1 is WSHSY, CDR2 SAAADI, per germline. CDR3 protein: CASSDWGLDYGYTF. CDR3 sequence (DNA): TGCGCCAGCAGTGACTGGGGGCTTGACTATGGCTACACCTTC.